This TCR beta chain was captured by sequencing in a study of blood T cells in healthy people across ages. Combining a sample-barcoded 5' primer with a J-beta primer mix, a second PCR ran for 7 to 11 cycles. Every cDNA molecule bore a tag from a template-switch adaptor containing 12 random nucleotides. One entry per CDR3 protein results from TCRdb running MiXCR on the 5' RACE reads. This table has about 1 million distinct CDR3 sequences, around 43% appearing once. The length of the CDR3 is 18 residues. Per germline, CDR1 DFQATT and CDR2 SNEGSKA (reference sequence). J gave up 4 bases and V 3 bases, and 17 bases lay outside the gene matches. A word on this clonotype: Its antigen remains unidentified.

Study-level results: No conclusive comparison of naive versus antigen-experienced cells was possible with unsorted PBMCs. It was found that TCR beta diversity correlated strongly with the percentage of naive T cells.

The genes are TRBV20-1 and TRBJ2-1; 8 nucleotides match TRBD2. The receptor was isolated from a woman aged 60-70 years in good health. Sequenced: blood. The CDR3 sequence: CSASGRAGGRLSYNEQFF. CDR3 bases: TGCAGTGCTAGTGGCCGGGCGGGAGGAAGACTCAGTTACAATGAGCAGTTCTTC.